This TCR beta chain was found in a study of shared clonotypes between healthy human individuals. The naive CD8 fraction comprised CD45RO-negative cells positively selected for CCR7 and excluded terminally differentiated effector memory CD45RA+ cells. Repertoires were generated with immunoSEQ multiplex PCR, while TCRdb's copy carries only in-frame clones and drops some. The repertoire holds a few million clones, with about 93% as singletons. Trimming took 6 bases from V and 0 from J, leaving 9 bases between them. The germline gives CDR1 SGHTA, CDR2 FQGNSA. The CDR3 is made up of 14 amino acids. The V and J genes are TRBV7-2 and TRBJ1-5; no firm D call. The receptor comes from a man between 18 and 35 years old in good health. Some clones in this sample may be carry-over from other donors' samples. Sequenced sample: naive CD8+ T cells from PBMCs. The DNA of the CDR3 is TGTGCCAGCAGTTCAATCGATAGCAATCAGCCCCAGCATTTT. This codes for CASSSIDSNQPQHF.